Sequencing of this TCR beta chain was carried out in a study of cytomegalovirus exposure and HLA in healthy donors. The PCR employed 60 Vbeta primers together with 13 Jbeta primers. The repertoire was sequenced with immunoSEQ multiplex PCR; TCRdb's copy has only in-frame clones and lacks some. The sample comprises some 130,000 clones, 75% to 85% of which are singletons, and 2.5% to 3% rests with the top ten. The germline V gene has CDR1 SGHDT and CDR2 YYEEEE. The CDR3 is made up of 13 amino acids. In regard to this clone: The junction departs from the called germline gene at one end, perhaps through a read error.

The rearrangement joins TRBV5-6 to TRBJ1-5; D is unclear. This TCR derives from a man younger than 45 in good health and CMV-seronegative. Material for sequencing was PBMCs. The CDR3 nucleotides read TGTGCCAGCAGCTTGGGCGGGTTCCAGCCCCAGAATTTT. Translation gives CASSLGGFQPQNF. The entire variable domain, with the rest obtained from reference TRBV5-6 and TRBJ1-5, is as follows: DAGVTQSPTHLIKTRGQQVTLRCSPKSGHDTVSWYQQALGQGPQFIFQYYEEEERQRGNFPDRFSGHQFPNYSSELNVNALLLGDSALYLCASSLGGFQPQNFGDGTRLSIL.